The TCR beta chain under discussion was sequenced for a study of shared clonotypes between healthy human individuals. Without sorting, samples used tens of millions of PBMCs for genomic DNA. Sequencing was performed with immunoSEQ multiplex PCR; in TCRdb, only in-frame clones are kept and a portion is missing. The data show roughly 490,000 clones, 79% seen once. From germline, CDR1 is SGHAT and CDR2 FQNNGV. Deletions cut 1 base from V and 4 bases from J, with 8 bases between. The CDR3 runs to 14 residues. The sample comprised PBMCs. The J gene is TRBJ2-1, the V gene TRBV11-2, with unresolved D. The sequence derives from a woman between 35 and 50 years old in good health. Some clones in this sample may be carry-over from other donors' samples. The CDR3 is CASSLGPQYNEQFF. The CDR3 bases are TGTGCCAGCAGCTTAGGTCCACAGTACAATGAGCAGTTCTTC.